The 30 T cell receptor beta chains below come from one sample, sequenced in a study of Graves' ophthalmopathy and Graves' hyperthyroidism. CDR3 regions of TCR beta were amplified from RNA transcripts. First-round RT-PCR employed HTBI primers, with a second-round multiplex PCR after it. TCRdb re-called the multiplex PCR reads through MiXCR, storing one row per CDR3 protein. Found here are 450,000 to 600,000 distinct CDR3 sequences, approximately 35% of them singletons; the top ten hold 4% to 5%. The sequencing input was peripheral blood or thyroid tissue (not recorded which). The receptor set was obtained from an adult man with Graves' hyperthyroidism.

This chain connects TRBV29-1 to TRBJ1-2; 7 nucleotides line up with TRBD1. The CDR3 is 13 amino acids. The V segment lost 3 bases and the J segment 8 bases; nucleotides outside the gene matches: 9. Germline CDR1 SQVTM, CDR2 ANQGSEA. This CDR3 reads CSVDSDRAWGYTF. CDR3 nucleotides: TGCAGCGTTGACTCCGACAGGGCCTGGGGCTACACCTTC.

This chain connects TRBV7-6 to TRBJ2-1; D perhaps matches TRBD2 (6 bases). Per germline, CDR1 SGHVS and CDR2 FNYEAQ. Trimming pared 0 bases from V and 6 bases from J, leaving 15 bases between. The CDR3 is 16 amino acids. The CDR3 coding sequence is TGTGCCAGCAGCTTAGCGCCGGGACTCCTCCCCAATGAGCAGTTCTTC. Amino acids: CASSLAPGLLPNEQFF.

The CDR3 coding sequence is TGTGCCAGCAGCTCCGGGACAGGGCCCTACACCTTC. This encodes CASSSGTGPYTF. The chain uses TRBV12-3 or TRBV12-4 and TRBJ1-2; 9 bases agree with TRBD1. V shed 6 bases and J 10 bases; nucleotides not matched to a gene: 6. CDR3 size: 12 residues.

This chain uses TRBV29-1 with TRBJ1-4; TRBD1 might be the D (5 bases). CDR1 SQVTM and CDR2 ANQGSEA come from the germline V gene. Between the trimmed V and J ends, which lost 7 bases and 6 bases, there was a span of 18 bases. The CDR3 has 14 amino acids. This chain's CDR3 is CSAEQDGGDEKLFF. CDR3 bases: TGCAGCGCTGAGCAGGATGGGGGGGATGAAAAACTGTTTTTT.

Many counts were recorded for this clonotype. The J gene is TRBJ1-2, the V gene TRBV19; tentative D call: TRBD1 (6 bases). This CDR3 is built from 15 residues. In germline, CDR1 is LNHDA, CDR2 SQIVND (reference sequence). Trimming took 1 base from V and 2 from J, leaving 11 bases between them. The CDR3 spells CASSIGTGLNYGYTF. The CDR3 DNA sequence: TGTGCCAGTAGTATAGGTACAGGGCTAAACTATGGCTACACCTTC. Variable domain in full (rest from reference TRBV19 and TRBJ1-2): DGGITQSPKYLFRKEGQNVTLSCEQNLNHDAMYWYRQDPGQGLRLIYYSQIVNDFQKGDIAEGYSVSREKKESFPLTVTSAQKNPTAFYLCASSIGTGLNYGYTFGSGTRLTVV.

V usage is TRBV19 and J usage is TRBJ2-7; D call uncertain. The last part of the DNA fits TRBJ2-1 better; the J call may be wrong. The V gene's germline CDR1 is LNHDA and CDR2 SQIVND (reference sequence). The CDR3 totals 13 residues. Here the CDR3 DNA reads TGTGCCAGTAGTGGTACGTTGGGGAATGAGCAGTTCTTC. Its translation: CASSGTLGNEQFF.

This clonotype was observed a single time. At one end, the junction sequence differs from germline, possibly due to a read error. The chain employs TRBV2 and TRBJ1-6, with D tentatively TRBD1 (6 bases). This CDR3 spans 16 amino acids. Germline V gene lookup returns CDR1 SNHLY and CDR2 FYNNEI. CDR3 region: CASSHLDRRNDLPLHF. The DNA of the CDR3 is TGCGCCAGCAGCCATTTAGACAGGAGGAATGATTTACCCCTCCACTTT.

This clonotype showed up just once. The conserved phenylalanine or tryptophan normally closing the CDR3 is absent here, so this likely arose from a read error. The DNA is omitted, as the CDR3 cannot be located on it reliably, and the CDR3 follows TCRdb's listing. V usage is TRBV10-3 and J usage is TRBJ2-7; no check of the table's D call, TRBD2, against the DNA was made. CDR1 ENHRY and CDR2 SYGVKD come from the germline V gene. The CDR3 has 13 residues if both end residues are counted. CDR3 in amino acids: CAISEWGLAGENT.

Worth noting for this clonotype: A much larger clone lies one base from this, so it may be a read error. This chain links TRBV19 with TRBJ2-7; D not resolved. Germline values: CDR1 LNHDA, CDR2 SQIVND (reference sequence). CDR3 length: 12 amino acids. Trimming removed 3 bases at V and 9 bases at J, with 12 bases between. The CDR3 spells CASSIGPDGQYF. As DNA, the CDR3 is TGTGCCAGTAGTATCGGGCCGGACGGGCAGTACTTC.

Regarding this clonotype: This sequence may be a read error, since a much larger clone differs from it by one base. The chain has TRBV20-1 and TRBJ2-5; D is undetermined. The germline gives CDR1 DFQATT, CDR2 SNEGSKA (reference sequence). This CDR3 spans 13 amino acids. The CDR3 sequence is CSAIDKYHETQYF. The CDR3 DNA reads as TGCAGTGCTATAGACAAGTACCACGAGACCCAGTACTTC.

This clonotype was picked up many times. This chain uses TRBV29-1 with TRBJ2-5; 13 nucleotides align to TRBD2. V trimming: 6 bases; J trimming: 4 bases; junction bases outside the gene matches: 11. Per the germline V gene, CDR1 is SQVTM and CDR2 is ANQGSEA. This CDR3 has 16 amino acids. For the CDR3, the DNA is TGCAGCGTAGCCGGGACTAGCGGGACTACTCTAGAGACCCAGTACTTC. The encoded protein is CSVAGTSGTTLETQYF.

J is TRBJ2-7 and V is TRBV2; 12 bases agree with TRBD2. CDR1 and CDR2 from the germline V gene are SNHLY and FYNNEI. The CDR3 runs 15 residues. The ends lost 4 bases at V and 7 bases at J; junction bases unmatched: 8. The CDR3 loop is CASSGGLAGMNEQYF. The CDR3, as DNA: TGTGCCAGCAGTGGCGGACTAGCGGGAATGAATGAGCAGTACTTC.

This clonotype was counted many times. This sequence joins TRBV24-1 and TRBJ1-2, with unresolved D. The CDR3 runs 12 residues. Germline V lookup: CDR1 KGHDR, CDR2 SFDVKD. Trimming took 3 bases from V and 3 from J, leaving 4 bases between them. The CDR3 sequence is CATSDRDYGYTF. In nucleotides, the CDR3 is TGTGCCACCAGTGATCGAGACTATGGCTACACCTTC.

This chain links TRBV20-1 with TRBJ1-4; no clear D. V lost 5 bases and J 4 bases, leaving 14 bases between the germline ends. In germline, CDR1 is DFQATT, CDR2 SNEGSKA (reference sequence). The CDR3 extends over 14 amino acids. The CDR3 is CSASSGNLNEKLFF. DNA for the CDR3: TGCAGTGCTTCTAGCGGGAATCTTAATGAAAAACTGTTTTTT.

This clonotype turned up a few times. The chain links TRBV29-1 to TRBJ2-3, with D uncertain. The CDR3 sequence is 13 residues long. The germline CDR1 and CDR2 sequences are SQVTM and ANQGSEA. V lost 2 bases, J lost 0 bases, and 6 bases lay in between. The CDR3 sequence: CSVEKDSTDTQYF. For the CDR3, the DNA is TGCAGCGTTGAAAAGGACAGCACAGATACGCAGTATTTT.

The chain joins TRBV7-2 to TRBJ1-4; 9 positions agree with TRBD1. Germline V gene data show CDR1 as SGHTA and CDR2 as FQGNSA. V was clipped by 5 bases and J by 5 bases; unmatched bases: 6. CDR3 size: 15 residues. Written as DNA, the CDR3 is TGTGCCAGCAGCATTCGGACAGGGGTGAATGAAAAACTGTTTTTT. It encodes CASSIRTGVNEKLFF.

There are a few counts of this clonotype. The CDR3 nucleotides are TGTGCCAGCAGTCATAGACTAGCTCAAGAGACCCAGTACTTC. Its translation: CASSHRLAQETQYF. The V and J genes are TRBV7-8 and TRBJ2-5, with 7 bases identical to TRBD2. The CDR3 is 14 residues long. Per the germline V gene, CDR1 is SGHVS and CDR2 is FQNEAQ. Unmatched junction bases numbered 6, after V lost 6 bases and J lost 2 bases.

In its sample, this clonotype was seen many times. J is TRBJ1-1 and V is TRBV2, with 9 bases that match TRBD1. V gave up 2 bases and J gave up 0 bases; unmatched junction bases: 4. Germline CDR1 and CDR2: SNHLY and FYNNEI. CDR3 length equals 16 residues. The CDR3 is CASSEYRGRMNTEAFF. Here the CDR3 DNA reads TGTGCCAGCAGTGAATACAGGGGGCGAATGAACACTGAAGCTTTCTTT.

The V and J genes are TRBV2 and TRBJ2-5; 9 positions match TRBD1. Looked up from germline, CDR1 is SNHLY and CDR2 is FYNNEI. Unmatched junction bases numbered 8, after V lost 4 bases and J lost 5 bases. CDR3 length: 15 residues. The CDR3 coding sequence is TGTGCCAGCAGTGGTACAGGGGGCTCCATTGAGACCCAGTACTTC. It is translated as CASSGTGGSIETQYF.

The rearrangement links TRBV20-1 to TRBJ2-2; weak D call: TRBD1 (7 bases). Per the germline V gene, CDR1 is DFQATT and CDR2 is SNEGSKA (reference sequence). V lost 0 bases to trimming and J lost 4 bases, with 12 bases between them. The CDR3 has 15 residues. Here the CDR3 DNA reads TGCAGTGCTAGAGATCACCAGGGGGGCACCGGGGAGCTGTTTTTT. This sequence encodes CSARDHQGGTGELFF.

The chain is built from TRBV7-6 and TRBJ1-4; D remains ambiguous. Germline values: CDR1 SGHVS, CDR2 FNYEAQ. V was clipped by 0 bases and J by 6 bases, with 8 bases between them. There are 14 residues in the CDR3. CDR3 bases: TGTGCCAGCAGCTTAGCAGCCGTCGATGAAAAACTGTTTTTT. Translated: CASSLAAVDEKLFF.

This clonotype has more than one count but fewer than ten. V is TRBV28 and J is TRBJ2-7, with 11 positions matching TRBD2. V lost 7 bases, J lost 1 base, and 6 bases stayed unmatched. In germline, CDR1 is MDHEN, CDR2 SYDVKM. The CDR3 consists of 15 residues. CDR3 nucleotide sequence: TGTGCCAGCAACCTGGGACTAGCGGCGTCCTACGAGCAGTACTTC. It encodes CASNLGLAASYEQYF. Supplemented by reference TRBV28 and TRBJ2-7, the full variable domain reads DVKVTQSSRYLVKRTGEKVFLECVQDMDHENMFWYRQDPGLGLRLIYFSYDVKMKEKGDIPEGYSVSREKKERFSLILESASTNQTSMYLCASNLGLAASYEQYFGPGTRLTVT.

The chain uses TRBV29-1 and TRBJ1-6; the D gene is possibly TRBD1 (5 bases). Germline V gene sequence: CDR1 SQVTM, CDR2 ANQGSEA. Between the trimmed V and J ends, which lost 8 bases and 9 bases, there was a span of 14 bases. The CDR3 has 12 amino acids. The CDR3, as DNA: TGCAGCAAATGGGCAGGGAGTTCACCCCTCCACTTT. Translation gives CSKWAGSSPLHF.

This clonotype was counted at least ten times. This rearrangement joins TRBV12-3 or TRBV12-4 to TRBJ2-5, with D tentatively TRBD2 (5 bases). The CDR3 runs to 13 residues. V was pared by 4 bases and J by 3 bases, with 9 bases between. The CDR3 spells CASSSADKETQYF. Written as DNA, the CDR3 is TGTGCCAGCAGTTCAGCGGATAAAGAGACCCAGTACTTC.

The V call is TRBV4-1, the J call TRBJ1-3; weak D call: TRBD1 (5 bases). This CDR3 region has 14 residues. Trimming pared 4 bases from V and 4 bases from J, leaving 11 bases between. Germline CDR1 and CDR2: MGHRA and YSYEKL. This chain's CDR3 is CASSPRGDGNTIYF. DNA for the CDR3: TGCGCCAGCAGCCCGAGGGGTGACGGAAACACCATATATTTT.

The chain is built from TRBV4-1 and TRBJ1-6; the match to TRBD1 covers 7 bases. The CDR3 extends over 19 amino acids. Unmatched junction bases numbered 9, after V lost 0 bases and J lost 1 base. Germline-derived CDR1 and CDR2 are MGHRA and YSYEKL. The CDR3 loop is CASSQDVGGVKSYNSPLHF. CDR3 DNA: TGCGCCAGCAGCCAAGATGTAGGGGGCGTTAAGTCCTATAATTCACCCCTCCACTTT.

Turning to this clonotype: A much larger clone sits a single nucleotide away, making a read error possible. The V call is TRBV28, the J call TRBJ2-2; no firm D call. Germline V gene data show CDR1 as MDHEN and CDR2 as SYDVKM. CDR3 size: 13 residues. V shed 6 bases and J shed 1 base, with 6 bases lying between them. Here the CDR3 reads CASRDVNTGELFF. In DNA, the CDR3 is TGTGCCAGCAGGGACGTGAACACCGGGGAGCTGTTTTTT.

The rearrangement uses TRBV2 and TRBJ1-2; D perhaps matches TRBD1 (6 bases). Germline V gives CDR1 SNHLY, CDR2 FYNNEI. V lost 2 bases to trimming and J lost 4 bases, with 11 bases between them. CDR3 length equals 14 residues. DNA for the CDR3: TGTGCCAGCAGTGAATCGGGCAGGGGCTATGGCTACACCTTC. As protein: CASSESGRGYGYTF.

V gene TRBV30 combines with J gene TRBJ2-5; D remains ambiguous. The germline V gene has CDR1 GTSNPN and CDR2 SVGIG (reference sequence). The CDR3 totals 13 residues. V lost 3 bases, J lost 0 bases, and 8 bases lay in between. The CDR3 bases are TGTGCCTGGAGAACAATATACCAAGAGACCCAGTACTTC. Translating gives CAWRTIYQETQYF.

The chain couples TRBV29-1 to TRBJ2-5; 7 bases map to TRBD1. CDR3 length: 13 amino acids. CDR1 and CDR2 (germline): SQVTM, ANQGSEA. V lost 8 bases and J lost 5; bases outside the gene matches: 11. CDR3 DNA sequence: TGCAGCTCACAAGGGGGCCATCGCGAGACCCAGTACTTC. Translation: CSSQGGHRETQYF. Filled out from reference TRBV29-1 and TRBJ2-5, the complete variable domain reads SAVISQKPSRDICQRGTSLTIQCQVDSQVTMMFWYRQQPGQSLTLIATANQGSEATYESGFVIDKFPISRPNLTFSTLTVSNMSPEDSSIYLCSSQGGHRETQYFGPGTRLLVL.